These 24 T cell receptor beta chains share one sample of origin, sequenced in a study of T cells expressing NK-cell markers. TCRdb re-called the 5' RACE reads and catalogs CDR3 proteins one per entry, DNA excluded. The ten top clones account for approximately 11%, within a sample of about 390,000 distinct CDR3 sequences. Sequenced sample: blood T cells: a sorted CD56 or NKG2C T cell subset, CD4+ or CD8+ T cells, or bulk PBMC T cells (not recorded which). These receptors originate from a woman aged 45-60 years in good health.

CDR3 sequence reads: CSAGTGAYGYTF. J is TRBJ1-2 and V is TRBV29-1; TCRdb picks TRBD1, but there is no DNA to check that call. CDR3 length: 12 residues. Germline CDR1 and CDR2: SQVTM and ANQGSEA.

V gene TRBV30 combines with J gene TRBJ2-3. Germline CDR1 and CDR2: GTSNPN and SVGIG (reference sequence). The CDR3 consists of 11 residues. This chain's CDR3 is CARHTADTQYF.

The gene calls are TRBV7-2 and TRBJ1-1; the D call of TRBD1 rests on TCRdb alone, since no DNA is present to check it. Germline V gene sequence: CDR1 SGHTA, CDR2 FQGNSA. The length of the CDR3 is 13 residues. CDR3 residues: CASSYPWGAEAFF.

This chain uses TRBV25-1 with TRBJ2-1; lacking DNA, the TRBD1 call made by TCRdb goes unchecked. The CDR3 extends over 16 amino acids. Germline V gene data show CDR1 as MGHDK and CDR2 as SYGVNS. CDR3 sequence: CASSKPSGTVYNEQFF.

The chain joins TRBV5-1 to TRBJ2-2; TCRdb's D call of TRBD1 is untestable without DNA. The CDR3 is 17 residues long. Germline assignment: CDR1 SGHRS and CDR2 YFSETQ. The CDR3 loop reads CASSLHRGQLNTGELFF. Looking up the rest from reference TRBV5-1 and TRBJ2-2 gives the full variable domain: KAGVTQTPRYLIKTRGQQVTLSCSPISGHRSVSWYQQTPGQGLQFLFEYFSETQRNKGNFPGRFSGRQFSNSRSEMNVSTLELGDSALYLCASSLHRGQLNTGELFFGEGSRLTVL.

The chain joins TRBV24-1 to TRBJ2-3. The CDR3 is 14 amino acids. Germline lookup yields CDR1 KGHDR and CDR2 SFDVKD. The CDR3 spells CATSLADVRNTQYF.

The V gene is TRBV4-1, the J gene TRBJ2-5. Looked up from germline, CDR1 is MGHRA and CDR2 is YSYEKL. The CDR3 has 12 residues. CDR3 protein: CASSQVVGTQYF.

The chain joins TRBV28 to TRBJ2-1; the TCRdb call, TRBD1, lacks DNA for checking. This CDR3 spans 15 amino acids. CDR1 is MDHEN and CDR2 is SYDVKM in the germline V gene. The CDR3 reads CASRSAGADNNEQFF.

The gene calls are TRBV7-3 and TRBJ2-2; TCRdb's D call of TRBD2 is untestable without DNA. CDR1 is SGHTA and CDR2 is FQGTGA in the germline V gene. This CDR3 has 16 amino acids. The CDR3 here is CASSQGTSGRGGELFF.

The chain uses TRBV11-2 and TRBJ2-4; no DNA is available, so the TRBD1 call from TCRdb remains unchecked. This CDR3 has 17 residues. Germline V gene sequence: CDR1 SGHAT, CDR2 FQNNGV. CDR3 sequence reads: CASSLVWQGAAKNIQYF. Using reference TRBV11-2 and TRBJ2-4 for the parts outside the CDR3, the full variable domain is EAGVAQSPRYKIIEKRQSVAFWCNPISGHATLYWYQQILGQGPKLLIQFQNNGVVDDSQLPKDRFSAERLKGVDSTLKIQPAKLEDSAVYLCASSLVWQGAAKNIQYFGAGTRLSVL.

The V call is TRBV12-3 or TRBV12-4, the J call TRBJ2-3; the TCRdb D gene call, TRBD2, has no DNA to confirm it. The CDR3 runs to 13 residues. CDR3 sequence: CASGLAHTDTQYF.

The J gene is TRBJ2-2, the V gene TRBV11-2. Germline V gives CDR1 SGHAT, CDR2 FQNNGV. This CDR3 region has 12 residues. This chain's CDR3 is CASSSSSGELFF.

The V gene is TRBV11-2, the J gene TRBJ2-5; as DNA is missing, the TRBD2 call by TCRdb cannot be tested. The CDR3 is 18 residues long. CDR1 and CDR2 from the germline V gene are SGHAT and FQNNGV. Here the CDR3 reads CASSSHSGRPKSQETQYF.

The rearrangement uses TRBV24-1 and TRBJ2-2. The CDR3 totals 14 residues. Germline loops: CDR1 KGHDR, CDR2 SFDVKD. CDR3 sequence: CATSDFKNTGELFF.

The rearrangement joins TRBV4-1 to TRBJ1-3. Germline V lookup: CDR1 MGHRA, CDR2 YSYEKL. This CDR3 has 16 residues. CDR3 loop: CASSQDRVSSGNTIYF.

The chain has TRBV29-1 and TRBJ2-3; TCRdb returns TRBD2, unconfirmable since there is no DNA. There are 16 residues in the CDR3. CDR1 SQVTM and CDR2 ANQGSEA come from the germline V gene. CDR3 in amino acids: CSVEEGLAEPAGTQYF.

The chain combines TRBV5-1 with TRBJ2-3. CDR3 size: 15 residues. CDR1 is SGHRS and CDR2 is YFSETQ in the germline V gene. CDR3: CASSLDGPYTDTQYF.

This chain links TRBV18 with TRBJ2-7. This CDR3 is built from 15 residues. Germline lookup yields CDR1 KGHSH and CDR2 LQKENI. The chain's CDR3 is CASSPWETNPSEQYF. Variable domain in full (rest from reference TRBV18 and TRBJ2-7): NAGVMQNPRHLVRRRGQEARLRCSPMKGHSHVYWYRQLPEEGLKFMVYLQKENIIDESGMPKERFSAEFPKEGPSILRIQQVVRGDSAAYFCASSPWETNPSEQYFGPGTRLTVT.

This chain uses TRBV7-2 with TRBJ2-1; the D gene TCRdb calls, TRBD1, cannot be checked with no DNA. The V gene's germline CDR1 is SGHTA and CDR2 FQGNSA. This CDR3 is 14 amino acids long. CDR3 sequence reads: CASSVSPAYNEQFF.

The chain carries TRBV12-3 or TRBV12-4 and TRBJ1-6; TCRdb returns TRBD1, unconfirmable since there is no DNA. The CDR3 totals 13 residues. The CDR3 sequence is CASSLTGASPLHF.

The CDR3 sequence is CASRLAGGSEQFF. The chain is built from TRBV7-9 and TRBJ2-1; TCRdb selects TRBD2, and the lack of DNA leaves this call unchecked. The CDR3 runs to 13 residues. CDR1 and CDR2 (germline): SEHNR, FQNEAQ (reference sequence).

The V call is TRBV7-3, the J call TRBJ2-5; without DNA, the TCRdb call of TRBD1 cannot be checked. This CDR3 comprises 13 residues. Germline CDR1 is SGHTA and CDR2 is FQGTGA. The CDR3 protein is CASSPGGKETQYF.

The CDR3 loop is CASSPRGLAGVNEQFF. The chain combines TRBV3-1 with TRBJ2-1; the D call from TCRdb, TRBD2, cannot be confirmed without DNA. Germline loops: CDR1 LGHDT, CDR2 YNNKEL (reference sequence). The CDR3 covers 16 residues.

The chain combines TRBV5-1 with TRBJ1-2; TCRdb names TRBD1, which stays unverified in the absence of DNA. Germline assignment: CDR1 SGHRS and CDR2 YFSETQ. The CDR3 spans 15 residues. The CDR3 here is CASSFSQGARGGYTF.